This is a list of T cell receptor beta chains from one sample in a study of T cells after yellow fever vaccination. MiXCR was run by TCRdb on the 5' RACE reads, yielding one entry per CDR3 protein. Of 500,000 to 700,000 distinct CDR3 sequences in the sample, 15% to 20% were seen once. The sequenced sample was PBMCs, obtained 15 days after the yellow fever booster vaccination. Source of these receptors: a young man who received the YFV17D yellow fever vaccine. CDR3s leave out the opening cysteine and the closing phenylalanine or tryptophan. Rows give clone size only sometimes, using once, few, many, or a class for an expanded clone.

v_gene: TRBV2; abundance: few; CDR3aa: ASGGTNAYGQF
v_gene: TRBV9; abundance: few; CDR3aa: ASSVRGSTDTQY
v_gene: TRBV20-1; abundance: few; CDR3aa: SATAGGPDTQY
v_gene: TRBV7-2; abundance: .; CDR3aa: ASSSLAGGSNEQF
v_gene: TRBV12-3/TRBV12-4; abundance: few; CDR3aa: ASSNRGRNTEAF
v_gene: TRBV28; abundance: few; CDR3aa: ASTWGGSGGELF
v_gene: TRBV5-6; abundance: .; CDR3aa: ASSLGQTDSPLH
v_gene: TRBV7-2; abundance: .; CDR3aa: ASSLGLFEQF
v_gene: TRBV12-3/TRBV12-4; abundance: few; CDR3aa: ASRLTGGSGELF
v_gene: TRBV11-1; abundance: .; CDR3aa: ASMRTTSTYNEQF
v_gene: TRBV5-4; abundance: many; CDR3aa: ASSPGLAGVTGELF
v_gene: TRBV4-3; abundance: few; CDR3aa: ASSQVEAGELF
v_gene: TRBV28; abundance: .; CDR3aa: ASSPPGDPVGTEQF
v_gene: TRBV9; abundance: .; CDR3aa: ASSVGLSPSYNEQF
v_gene: TRBV4-3; abundance: .; CDR3aa: ASSQLVGSYEQY
v_gene: TRBV7-8; abundance: few; CDR3aa: ASSLETKYEQY
v_gene: TRBV18; abundance: .; CDR3aa: ASSTRTGDEQY
v_gene: TRBV20-1; abundance: few; CDR3aa: SAMGQGLGGELF
v_gene: TRBV5-1; abundance: many; CDR3aa: ASSLSPGQSTDTQY
v_gene: TRBV11-2; abundance: .; CDR3aa: ASSPLSGRIDTQY
v_gene: TRBV14; abundance: .; CDR3aa: ASSQRTGANVLT
v_gene: TRBV7-6; abundance: .; CDR3aa: ASSLETGGGTQY
v_gene: TRBV9; abundance: few; CDR3aa: ASSVGLAGSYNEQF
v_gene: TRBV20-1; abundance: .; CDR3aa: SARSFPQETQY
v_gene: TRBV7-6; abundance: few; CDR3aa: ASSLLDPLLNEQF
v_gene: TRBV2; abundance: .; CDR3aa: ASSALPWGEGNEQF
v_gene: TRBV28; abundance: .; CDR3aa: ASSSPRVPAYEQY
v_gene: TRBV21-1; abundance: .; CDR3aa: ASSARLVPYEQY
v_gene: TRBV20-1; abundance: .; CDR3aa: SAPHRATWSEQF
v_gene: TRBV21-1; abundance: few; CDR3aa: ASSKPRDCIL
v_gene: TRBV4-3; abundance: few; CDR3aa: ASSQDPSREAYT
v_gene: TRBV18; abundance: .; CDR3aa: ASSPTTGTEAKNIQY
v_gene: TRBV5-1; abundance: few; CDR3aa: ASSADRGRSYNEQF
v_gene: TRBV10-2; abundance: .; CDR3aa: ASSESSGAGLAGNEQF
v_gene: TRBV29-1; abundance: few; CDR3aa: SAAGTATMGYT
v_gene: TRBV28; abundance: .; CDR3aa: ASSFGYT
v_gene: TRBV20-1; abundance: many; CDR3aa: SAPLVIAGGREQF
v_gene: TRBV11-2; abundance: few; CDR3aa: ASSWGGTRGLLSYEQY
v_gene: TRBV7-2; abundance: .; CDR3aa: ASSASGDEQY